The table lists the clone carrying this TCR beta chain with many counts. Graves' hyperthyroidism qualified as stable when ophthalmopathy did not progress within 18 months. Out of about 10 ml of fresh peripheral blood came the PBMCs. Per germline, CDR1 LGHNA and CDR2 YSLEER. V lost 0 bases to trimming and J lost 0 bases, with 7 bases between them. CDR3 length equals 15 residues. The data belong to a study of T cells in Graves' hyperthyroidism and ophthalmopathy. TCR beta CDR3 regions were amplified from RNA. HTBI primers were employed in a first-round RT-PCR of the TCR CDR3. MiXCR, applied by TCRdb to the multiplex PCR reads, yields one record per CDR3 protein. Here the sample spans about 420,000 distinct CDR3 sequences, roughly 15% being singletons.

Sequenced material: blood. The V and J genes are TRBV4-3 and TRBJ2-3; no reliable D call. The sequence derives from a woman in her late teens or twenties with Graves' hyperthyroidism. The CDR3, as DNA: TGCGCCAGCAGCCAAGACGGAACTAGCACAGATACGCAGTATTTT. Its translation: CASSQDGTSTDTQYF.